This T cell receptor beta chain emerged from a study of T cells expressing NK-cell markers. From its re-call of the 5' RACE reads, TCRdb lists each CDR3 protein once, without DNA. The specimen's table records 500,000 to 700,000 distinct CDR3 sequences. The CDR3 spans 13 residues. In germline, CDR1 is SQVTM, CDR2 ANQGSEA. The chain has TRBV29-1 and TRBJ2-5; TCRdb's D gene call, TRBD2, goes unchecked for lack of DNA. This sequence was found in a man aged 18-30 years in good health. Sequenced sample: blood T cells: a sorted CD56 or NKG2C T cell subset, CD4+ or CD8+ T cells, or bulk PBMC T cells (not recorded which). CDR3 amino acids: CSVRAILKETQYF.